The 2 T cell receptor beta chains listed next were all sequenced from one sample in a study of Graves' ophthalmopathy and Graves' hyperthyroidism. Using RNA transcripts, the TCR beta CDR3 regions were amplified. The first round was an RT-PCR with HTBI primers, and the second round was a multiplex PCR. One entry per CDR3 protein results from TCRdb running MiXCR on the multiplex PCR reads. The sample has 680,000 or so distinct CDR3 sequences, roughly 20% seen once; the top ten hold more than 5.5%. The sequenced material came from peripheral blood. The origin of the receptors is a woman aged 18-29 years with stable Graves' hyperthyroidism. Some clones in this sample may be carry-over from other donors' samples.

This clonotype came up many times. The CDR3 here is CASSYPSIQGRHQPQHF. The CDR3 nucleotides read TGTGCCAGCAGTTACCCTTCCATACAGGGGAGGCATCAGCCCCAGCATTTT. V is TRBV6-2 or TRBV6-3 and J is TRBJ1-5; 7 bases are shared with TRBD1. With 2 bases clipped from V and 5 bases from J, the junction kept 12 bases outside the gene matches. In germline, CDR1 is MNHEY, CDR2 SVGEGT. CDR3 size: 17 residues.

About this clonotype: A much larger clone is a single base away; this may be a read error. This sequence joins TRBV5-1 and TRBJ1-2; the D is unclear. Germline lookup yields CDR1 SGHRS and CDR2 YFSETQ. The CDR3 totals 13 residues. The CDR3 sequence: CASSLYLGSSYSF. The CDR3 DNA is TGCGCCAGCAGCTTGTACCTGGGATCGAGCTACAGCTTC.